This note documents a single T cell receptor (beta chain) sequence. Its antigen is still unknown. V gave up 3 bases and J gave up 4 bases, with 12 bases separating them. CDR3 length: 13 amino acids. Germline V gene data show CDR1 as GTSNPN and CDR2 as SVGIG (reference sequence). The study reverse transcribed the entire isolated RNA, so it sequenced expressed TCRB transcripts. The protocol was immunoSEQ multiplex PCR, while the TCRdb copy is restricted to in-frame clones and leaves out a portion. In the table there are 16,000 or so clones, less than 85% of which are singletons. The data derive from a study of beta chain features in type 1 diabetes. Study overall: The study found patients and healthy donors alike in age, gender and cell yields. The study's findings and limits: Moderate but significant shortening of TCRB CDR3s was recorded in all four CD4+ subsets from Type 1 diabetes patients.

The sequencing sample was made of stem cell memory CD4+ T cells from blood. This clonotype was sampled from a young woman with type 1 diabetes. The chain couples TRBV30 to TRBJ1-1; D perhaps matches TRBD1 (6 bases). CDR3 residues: CAWRRGARTEAFF. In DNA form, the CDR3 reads TGTGCCTGGAGGCGGGGGGCGCGCACTGAAGCTTTCTTT.